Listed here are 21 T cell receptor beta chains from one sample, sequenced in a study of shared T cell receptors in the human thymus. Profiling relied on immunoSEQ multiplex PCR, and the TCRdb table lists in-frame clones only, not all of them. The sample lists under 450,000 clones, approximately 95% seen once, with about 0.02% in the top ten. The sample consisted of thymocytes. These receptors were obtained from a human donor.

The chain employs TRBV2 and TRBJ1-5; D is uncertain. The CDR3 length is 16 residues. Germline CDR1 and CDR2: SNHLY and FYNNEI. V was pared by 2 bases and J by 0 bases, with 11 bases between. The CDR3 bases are TGTGCCAGCAGTGAACCGGCAAACTATAGCAATCAGCCCCAGCATTTT. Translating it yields CASSEPANYSNQPQHF.

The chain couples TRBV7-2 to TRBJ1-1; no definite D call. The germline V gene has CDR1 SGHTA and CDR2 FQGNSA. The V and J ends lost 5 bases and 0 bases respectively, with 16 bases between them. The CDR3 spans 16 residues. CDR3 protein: CASSPRVGAMNTEAFF. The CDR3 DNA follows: TGTGCCAGCAGCCCAAGGGTCGGAGCCATGAACACTGAAGCTTTCTTT.

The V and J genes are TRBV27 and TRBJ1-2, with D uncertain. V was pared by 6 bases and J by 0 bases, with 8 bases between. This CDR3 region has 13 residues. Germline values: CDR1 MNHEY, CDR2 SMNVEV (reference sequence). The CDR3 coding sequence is TGTGCCAGCAGCCCAAGGGCTAACTATGGCTACACCTTC. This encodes CASSPRANYGYTF.

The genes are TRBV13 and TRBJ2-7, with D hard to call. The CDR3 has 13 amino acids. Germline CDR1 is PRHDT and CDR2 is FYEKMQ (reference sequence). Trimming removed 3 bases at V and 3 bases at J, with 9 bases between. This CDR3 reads CASSFPGVYEQYF. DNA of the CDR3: TGTGCCAGCAGCTTCCCTGGAGTCTACGAGCAGTACTTC.

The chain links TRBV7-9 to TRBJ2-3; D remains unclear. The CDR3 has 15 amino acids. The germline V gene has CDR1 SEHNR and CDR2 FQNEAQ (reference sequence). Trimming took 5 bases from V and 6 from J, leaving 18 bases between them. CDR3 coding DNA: TGTGCCAGCAGCAGTGAGGACCCAGTCAGCGATACGCAGTATTTT. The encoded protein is CASSSEDPVSDTQYF.

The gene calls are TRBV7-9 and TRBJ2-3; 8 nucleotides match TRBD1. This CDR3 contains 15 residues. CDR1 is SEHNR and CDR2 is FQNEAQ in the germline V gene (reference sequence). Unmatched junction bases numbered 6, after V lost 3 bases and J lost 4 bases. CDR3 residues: CASSFWDRNPDTQYF. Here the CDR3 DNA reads TGTGCCAGCAGCTTTTGGGACAGGAACCCAGATACGCAGTATTTT.

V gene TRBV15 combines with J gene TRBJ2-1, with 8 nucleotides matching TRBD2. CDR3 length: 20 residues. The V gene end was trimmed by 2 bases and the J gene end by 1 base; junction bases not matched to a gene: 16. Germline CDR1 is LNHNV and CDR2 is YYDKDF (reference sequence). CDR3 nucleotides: TGTGCCACCAGCAGAATCAAGGCCCCCCAGAAGCGGGGGTCCTACAATGAGCAGTTCTTC. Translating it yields CATSRIKAPQKRGSYNEQFF.

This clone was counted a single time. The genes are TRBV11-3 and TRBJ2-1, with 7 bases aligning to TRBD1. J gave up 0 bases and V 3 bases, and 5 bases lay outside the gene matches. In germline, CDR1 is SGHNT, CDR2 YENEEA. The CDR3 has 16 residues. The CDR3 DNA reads TGTGCCAGCAGCTTGAAGGGACAGTTCTCCTACAATGAGCAGTTCTTC. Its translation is CASSLKGQFSYNEQFF. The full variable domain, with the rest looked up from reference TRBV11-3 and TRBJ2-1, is EAGVVQSPRYKIIEKKQPVAFWCNPISGHNTLYWYLQNLGQGPELLIRYENEEAVDDSQLPKDRFSAERLKGVDSTLKIQPAELGDSAVYLCASSLKGQFSYNEQFFGPGTRLTVL.

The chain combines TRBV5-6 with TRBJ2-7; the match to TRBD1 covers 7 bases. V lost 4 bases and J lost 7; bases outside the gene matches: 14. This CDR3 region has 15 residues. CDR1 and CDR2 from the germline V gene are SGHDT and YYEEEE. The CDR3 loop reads CASSTLTGRGREQYF. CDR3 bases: TGTGCCAGCAGCACCCTGACAGGGAGAGGTAGAGAGCAGTACTTC.

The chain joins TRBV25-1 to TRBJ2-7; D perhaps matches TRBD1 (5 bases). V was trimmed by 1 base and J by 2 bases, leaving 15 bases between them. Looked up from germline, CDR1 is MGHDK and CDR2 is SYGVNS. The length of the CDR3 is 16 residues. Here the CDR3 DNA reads TGTGCCAGCAGTGAATCCCCAAGCAGGGCCCCCTACGAGCAGTACTTC. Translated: CASSESPSRAPYEQYF.

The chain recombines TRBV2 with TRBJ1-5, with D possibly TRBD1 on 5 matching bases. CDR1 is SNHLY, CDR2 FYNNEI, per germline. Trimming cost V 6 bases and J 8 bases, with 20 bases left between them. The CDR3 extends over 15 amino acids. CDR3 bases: TGTGCCAGCAGGACTCAGGGAAGAAATGCGAAGCCCCAGCATTTT. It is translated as CASRTQGRNAKPQHF.

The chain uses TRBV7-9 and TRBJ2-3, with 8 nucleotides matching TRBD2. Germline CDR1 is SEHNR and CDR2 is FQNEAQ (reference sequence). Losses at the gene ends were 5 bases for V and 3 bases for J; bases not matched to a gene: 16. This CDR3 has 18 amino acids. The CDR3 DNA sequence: TGTGCCAGCAGCCTCTCCTCGGGGGCAGCGGGAGTGACAGATACGCAGTATTTT. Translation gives CASSLSSGAAGVTDTQYF.

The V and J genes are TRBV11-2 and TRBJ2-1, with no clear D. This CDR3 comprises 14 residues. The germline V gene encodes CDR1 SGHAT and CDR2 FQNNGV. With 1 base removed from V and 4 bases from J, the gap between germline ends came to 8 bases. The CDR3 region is CASSLVGMYNEQFF. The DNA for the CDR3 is TGTGCCAGCAGCTTAGTTGGTATGTACAATGAGCAGTTCTTC.

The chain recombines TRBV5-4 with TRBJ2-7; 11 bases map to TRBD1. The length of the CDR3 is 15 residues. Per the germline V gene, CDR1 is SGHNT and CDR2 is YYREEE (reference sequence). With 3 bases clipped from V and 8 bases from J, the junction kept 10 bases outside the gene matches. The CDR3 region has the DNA TGTGCCAGCAGCTCTCCCGGGACAGGGGGTCGAAAGCAGTACTTC. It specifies CASSSPGTGGRKQYF.

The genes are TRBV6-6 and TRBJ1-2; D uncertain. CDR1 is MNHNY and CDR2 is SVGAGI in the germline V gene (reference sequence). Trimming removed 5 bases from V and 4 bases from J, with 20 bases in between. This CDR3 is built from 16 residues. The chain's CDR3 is CASSPQYSPGVYGYTF. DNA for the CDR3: TGTGCCAGCAGTCCCCAGTACTCCCCAGGCGTCTATGGCTACACCTTC.

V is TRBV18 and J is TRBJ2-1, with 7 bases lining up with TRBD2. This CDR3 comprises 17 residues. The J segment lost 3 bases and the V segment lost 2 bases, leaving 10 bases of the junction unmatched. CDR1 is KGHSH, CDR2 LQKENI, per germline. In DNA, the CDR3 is TGTGCCAGCTCACCATCCCGCTGGCGGGAGCTCTACAATGAGCAGTTCTTC. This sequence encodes CASSPSRWRELYNEQFF.

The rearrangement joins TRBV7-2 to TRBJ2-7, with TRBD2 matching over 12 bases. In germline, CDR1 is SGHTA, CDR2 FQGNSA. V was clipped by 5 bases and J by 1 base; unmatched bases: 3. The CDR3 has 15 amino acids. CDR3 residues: CASSGLAGISYEQYF. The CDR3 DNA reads TGTGCCAGCAGCGGACTAGCGGGAATATCCTACGAGCAGTACTTC.

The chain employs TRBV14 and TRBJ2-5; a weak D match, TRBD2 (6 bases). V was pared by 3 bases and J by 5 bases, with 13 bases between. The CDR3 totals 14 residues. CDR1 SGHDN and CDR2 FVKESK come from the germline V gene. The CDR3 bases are TGTGCCAGCAGCCACCCGGGGGAGGTGGAGACCCAGTACTTC. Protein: CASSHPGEVETQYF. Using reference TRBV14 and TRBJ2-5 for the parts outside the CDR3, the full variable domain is EAGVTQFPSHSVIEKGQTVTLRCDPISGHDNLYWYRRVMGKEIKFLLHFVKESKQDESGMPNNRFLAERTGGTYSTLKVQPAELEDSGVYFCASSHPGEVETQYFGPGTRLLVL.

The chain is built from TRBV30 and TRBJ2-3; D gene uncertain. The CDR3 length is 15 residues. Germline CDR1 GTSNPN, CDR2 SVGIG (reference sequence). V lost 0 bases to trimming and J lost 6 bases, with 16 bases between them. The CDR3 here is CAWSVGSTNTDTQYF. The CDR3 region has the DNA TGTGCCTGGAGTGTGGGTAGTACCAACACGGATACGCAGTATTTT. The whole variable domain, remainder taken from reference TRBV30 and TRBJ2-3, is SQTIHQWPATLVQPVGSPLSLECTVEGTSNPNLYWYRQAAGRGLQLLFYSVGIGQISSEVPQNLSASRPQDRQFILSSKKLLLSDSGFYLCAWSVGSTNTDTQYFGPGTRLTVL.

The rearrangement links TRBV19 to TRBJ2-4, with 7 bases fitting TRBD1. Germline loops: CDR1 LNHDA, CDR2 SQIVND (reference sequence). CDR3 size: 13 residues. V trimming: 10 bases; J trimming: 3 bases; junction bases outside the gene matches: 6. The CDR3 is CATLAGGKNIQYF. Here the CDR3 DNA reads TGTGCCACCCTAGCAGGGGGCAAAAACATTCAGTACTTC.

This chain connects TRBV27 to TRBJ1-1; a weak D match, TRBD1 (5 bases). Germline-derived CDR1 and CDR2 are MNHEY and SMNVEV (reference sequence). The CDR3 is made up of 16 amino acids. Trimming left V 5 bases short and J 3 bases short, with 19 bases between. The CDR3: CASSTPGPLMHTEAFF. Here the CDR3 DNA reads TGTGCCAGCAGTACCCCGGGACCGTTAATGCACACTGAAGCTTTCTTT.